This T cell receptor beta chain stems from a study of T cells in Graves' hyperthyroidism and ophthalmopathy. CDR1 and CDR2 (germline): DFQATT, SNEGSKA (reference sequence). CDR3 size: 18 residues. The V gene end was trimmed by 4 bases and the J gene end by 0 bases; junction bases not matched to a gene: 12. Hyperthyroidism had been newly diagnosed in patients aged 18 to 65, and its duration was under 2 months. Every diagnosis used clinical symptoms, serum thyroxine and TRAb, thyroid ultrasound and orbital computed tomography. Study conclusions and caveats: Peripheral blood also featured most of the thyroid clonotypes expanded above 0.001. Ophthalmopathy cases were set apart from stable hyperthyroidism by a 13 V-J model.

RNA transcripts gave rise to amplified TCR beta CDR3 regions. The HTBI primer set served for first-round RT-PCR of the TCR CDR3. From the multiplex PCR reads, TCRdb called clonotypes with MiXCR, one entry per CDR3 protein. This sample yields approximately 590,000 distinct CDR3 sequences, of which 15% to 19% are seen a single time; around 7.5% belongs to the top ten. This clonotype has ten or more counts. Antigen unknown. The receptor comes from a woman under 40 with Graves' hyperthyroidism. Material for sequencing was blood. The chain employs TRBV20-1 and TRBJ2-6; 7 bases fit TRBD1. The CDR3 nucleotides are TGCAGTGCTAAGACGCCGGGACAGTACTTCTCTGGGGCCAACGTCCTGACTTTC. Amino acid sequence: CSAKTPGQYFSGANVLTF.